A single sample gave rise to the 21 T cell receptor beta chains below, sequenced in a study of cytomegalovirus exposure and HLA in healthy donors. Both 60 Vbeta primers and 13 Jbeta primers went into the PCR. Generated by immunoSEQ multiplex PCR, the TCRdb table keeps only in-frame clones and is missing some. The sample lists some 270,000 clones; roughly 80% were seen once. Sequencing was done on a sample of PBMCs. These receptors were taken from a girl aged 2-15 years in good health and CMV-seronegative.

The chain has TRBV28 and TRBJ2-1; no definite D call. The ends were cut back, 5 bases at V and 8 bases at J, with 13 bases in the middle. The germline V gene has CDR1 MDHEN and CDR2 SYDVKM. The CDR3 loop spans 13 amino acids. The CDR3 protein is CASSATTGYEQFF. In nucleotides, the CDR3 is TGTGCCAGCAGTGCCACGACCGGGTATGAGCAGTTCTTC.

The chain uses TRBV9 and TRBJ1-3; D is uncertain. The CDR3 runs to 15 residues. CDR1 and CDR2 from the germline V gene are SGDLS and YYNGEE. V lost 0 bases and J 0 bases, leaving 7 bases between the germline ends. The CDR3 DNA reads TGTGCCAGCAGCGTAGAGCCGAGCTCTGGAAACACCATATATTTT. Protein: CASSVEPSSGNTIYF.

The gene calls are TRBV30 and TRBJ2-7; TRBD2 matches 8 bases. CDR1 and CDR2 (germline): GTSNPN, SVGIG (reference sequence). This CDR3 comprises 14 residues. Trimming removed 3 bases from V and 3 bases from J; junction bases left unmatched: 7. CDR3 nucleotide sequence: TGTGCCTGGAGAGAGCGGGGGCTCTTCTACGAGCAGTACTTC. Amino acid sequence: CAWRERGLFYEQYF.

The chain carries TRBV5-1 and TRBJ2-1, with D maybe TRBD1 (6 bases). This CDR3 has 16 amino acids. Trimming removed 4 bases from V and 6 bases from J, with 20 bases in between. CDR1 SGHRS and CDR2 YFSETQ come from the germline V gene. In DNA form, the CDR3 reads TGCGCCAGCAGCCCGATGGCAGGGGCGAGGGGCAATGAGCAGTTCTTC. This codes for CASSPMAGARGNEQFF.

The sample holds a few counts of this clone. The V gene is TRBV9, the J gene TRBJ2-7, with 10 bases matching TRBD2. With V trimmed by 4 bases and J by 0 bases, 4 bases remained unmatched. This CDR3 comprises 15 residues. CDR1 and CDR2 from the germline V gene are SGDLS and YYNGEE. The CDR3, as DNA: TGTGCCAGCAGCAATAGCGGGGGGAGCTCCTACGAGCAGTACTTC. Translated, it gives CASSNSGGSSYEQYF.

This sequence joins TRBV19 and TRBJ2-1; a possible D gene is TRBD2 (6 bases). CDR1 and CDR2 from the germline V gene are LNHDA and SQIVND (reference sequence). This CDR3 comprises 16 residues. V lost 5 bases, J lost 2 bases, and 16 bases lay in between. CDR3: CASSLFTGATYNEQFF. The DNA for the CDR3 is TGTGCCAGTAGTTTGTTTACGGGAGCGACCTACAATGAGCAGTTCTTC.

The CDR3 DNA follows: TGCGCCAGCAGCTTGGCCGGGACAGAACCCTACGAGCAGTACTTC. Translated: CASSLAGTEPYEQYF. This sequence joins TRBV5-1 and TRBJ2-7, with 7 bases that match TRBD1. CDR3 length: 15 residues. V was clipped by 0 bases and J by 2 bases; unmatched bases: 5. CDR1 is SGHRS, CDR2 YFSETQ, per germline.

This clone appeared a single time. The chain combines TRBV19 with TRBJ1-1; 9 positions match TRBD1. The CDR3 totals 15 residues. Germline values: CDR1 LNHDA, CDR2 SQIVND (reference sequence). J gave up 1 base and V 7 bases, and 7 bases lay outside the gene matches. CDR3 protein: CASTGQGAGNTEAFF. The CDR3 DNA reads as TGTGCCAGTACGGGACAGGGCGCGGGGAACACTGAAGCTTTCTTT.

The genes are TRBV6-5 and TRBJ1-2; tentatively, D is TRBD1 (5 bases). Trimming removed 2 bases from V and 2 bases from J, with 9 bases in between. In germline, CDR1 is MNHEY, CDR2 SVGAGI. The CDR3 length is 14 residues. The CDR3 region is CASSYGGGNYGYTF. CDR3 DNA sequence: TGTGCCAGCAGTTACGGGGGGGGGAACTATGGCTACACCTTC.

CDR3 nucleotides: TGTGCCAGCAGCTCGAGACAGTACGAGCAGTACTTC. Protein product: CASSSRQYEQYF. This chain links TRBV7-9 with TRBJ2-7; a weak D match, TRBD1 (5 bases). With 4 bases removed from V and 4 bases from J, the gap between germline ends came to 8 bases. Germline CDR1 is SEHNR and CDR2 is FQNEAQ (reference sequence). The CDR3 sequence is 12 residues long.

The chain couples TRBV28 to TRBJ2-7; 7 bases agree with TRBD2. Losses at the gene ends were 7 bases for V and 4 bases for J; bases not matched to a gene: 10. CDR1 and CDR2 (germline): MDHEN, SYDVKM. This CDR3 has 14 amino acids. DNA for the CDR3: TGTGCCAGCACCCCAAACGCCGGGGGGTACGAGCAGTACTTC. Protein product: CASTPNAGGYEQYF.

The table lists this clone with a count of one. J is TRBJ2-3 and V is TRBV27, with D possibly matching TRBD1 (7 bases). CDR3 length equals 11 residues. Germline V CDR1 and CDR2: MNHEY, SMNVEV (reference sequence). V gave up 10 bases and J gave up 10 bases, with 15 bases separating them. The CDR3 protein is CAIPGGLAQYF. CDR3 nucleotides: TGTGCCATCCCAGGGGGGTTAGCGCAGTATTTT.

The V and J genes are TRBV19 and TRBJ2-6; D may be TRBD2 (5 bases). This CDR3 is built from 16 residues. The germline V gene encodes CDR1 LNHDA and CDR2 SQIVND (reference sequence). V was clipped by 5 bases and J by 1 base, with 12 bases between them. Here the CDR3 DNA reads TGTGCCAGTAGTCCAAAACGAGGGTCTGGGGCCAACGTCCTGACTTTC. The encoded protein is CASSPKRGSGANVLTF.

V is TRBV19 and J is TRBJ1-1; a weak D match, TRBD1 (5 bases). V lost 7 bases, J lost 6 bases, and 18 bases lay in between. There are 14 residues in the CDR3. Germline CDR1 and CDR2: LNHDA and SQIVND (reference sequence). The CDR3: CASKEGSVGAEAFF. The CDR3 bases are TGTGCCAGTAAGGAGGGGTCCGTCGGGGCTGAAGCTTTCTTT.

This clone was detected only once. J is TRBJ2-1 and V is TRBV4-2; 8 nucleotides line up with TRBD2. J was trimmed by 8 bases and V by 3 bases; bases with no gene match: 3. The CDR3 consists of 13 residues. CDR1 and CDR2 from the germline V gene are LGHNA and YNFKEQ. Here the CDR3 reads CASSQGLDYEQFF. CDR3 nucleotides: TGTGCCAGCAGCCAGGGACTAGATTATGAGCAGTTCTTC.

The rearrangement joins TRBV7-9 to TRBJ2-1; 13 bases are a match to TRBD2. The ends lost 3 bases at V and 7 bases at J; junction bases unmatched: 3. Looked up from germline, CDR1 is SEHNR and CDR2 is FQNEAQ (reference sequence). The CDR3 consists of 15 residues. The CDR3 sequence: CASSFGTSGDNEQFF. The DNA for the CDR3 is TGTGCCAGCAGCTTCGGGACTAGCGGGGATAATGAGCAGTTCTTC.

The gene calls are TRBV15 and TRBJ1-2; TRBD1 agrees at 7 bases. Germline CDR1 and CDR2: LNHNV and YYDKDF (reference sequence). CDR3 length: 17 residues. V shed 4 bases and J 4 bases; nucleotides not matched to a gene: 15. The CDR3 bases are TGTGCCACCAGCATCCGGGACAGTGACCTATTCCGCTATGGCTACACCTTC. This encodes CATSIRDSDLFRYGYTF.

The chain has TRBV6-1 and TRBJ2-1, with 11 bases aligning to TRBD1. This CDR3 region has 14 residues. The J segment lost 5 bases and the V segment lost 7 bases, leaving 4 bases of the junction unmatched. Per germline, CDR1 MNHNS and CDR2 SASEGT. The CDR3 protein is CASNGQGADNEQFF. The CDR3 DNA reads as TGTGCCAGCAATGGACAGGGGGCGGACAATGAGCAGTTCTTC.

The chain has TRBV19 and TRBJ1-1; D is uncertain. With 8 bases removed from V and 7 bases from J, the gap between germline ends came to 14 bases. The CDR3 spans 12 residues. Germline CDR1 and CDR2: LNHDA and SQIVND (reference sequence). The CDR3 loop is CASRYRGNEAFF. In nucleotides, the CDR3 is TGTGCCAGTCGCTATCGAGGAAATGAAGCTTTCTTT.

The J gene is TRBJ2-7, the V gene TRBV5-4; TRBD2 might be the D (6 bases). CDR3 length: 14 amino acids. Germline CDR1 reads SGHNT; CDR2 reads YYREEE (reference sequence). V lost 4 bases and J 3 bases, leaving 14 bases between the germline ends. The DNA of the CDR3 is TGTGCCAGCAGCCTCCGGGACTCGAACTACGAGCAGTACTTC. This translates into CASSLRDSNYEQYF.

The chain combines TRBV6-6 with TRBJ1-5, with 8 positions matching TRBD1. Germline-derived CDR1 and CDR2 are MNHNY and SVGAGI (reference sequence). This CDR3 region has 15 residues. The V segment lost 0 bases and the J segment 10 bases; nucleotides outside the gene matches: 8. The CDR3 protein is CASSYSPGQEGPQHF. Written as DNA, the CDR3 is TGTGCCAGCAGTTACTCCCCGGGACAGGAGGGACCCCAGCATTTT.